One sample yielded the 31 T cell receptor beta chains listed below, sequenced in a study of T cells in Graves' hyperthyroidism and ophthalmopathy. Amplification of TCR beta CDR3 regions was performed using RNA transcripts as template. RT-PCR in the first round (using the HTBI primer set) targeted the TCR CDR3. A single record per CDR3 protein comes from TCRdb applying MiXCR to the multiplex PCR reads. The data contain 360,000 or so distinct CDR3 sequences, 12% to 15% of them singletons. Sequenced input: blood. Receptors originate from a woman aged 60-75 years with Graves' ophthalmopathy.

This clonotype showed up many times. V is TRBV20-1 and J is TRBJ2-7, with unresolved D. The CDR3 covers 12 residues. Trimming took 5 bases from V and 2 from J, leaving 10 bases between them. Germline V lookup: CDR1 DFQATT, CDR2 SNEGSKA (reference sequence). The CDR3 nucleotides read TGCAGTGCTGGGCCGAAAGCCTACGAGCAGTACTTC. Its translation: CSAGPKAYEQYF.

This clonotype came up a few times. V usage is TRBV20-1 and J usage is TRBJ2-3; D is ambiguous. The germline V gene has CDR1 DFQATT and CDR2 SNEGSKA (reference sequence). The CDR3 covers 14 residues. Trimming removed 6 bases from V and 4 bases from J, with 17 bases in between. DNA of the CDR3: TGCAGTGCCCCGACCCACGACCGTCCAGATACGCAGTATTTT. Protein: CSAPTHDRPDTQYF.

This clonotype was recorded at least ten times. The CDR3: CASSSPAGASTDTQYF. CDR3 DNA: TGCGCCAGCAGCTCACCAGCGGGAGCTAGCACAGATACGCAGTATTTT. The J gene is TRBJ2-3, the V gene TRBV5-1; 8 nucleotides agree with TRBD2. The CDR3 is 16 residues long. Germline V gives CDR1 SGHRS, CDR2 YFSETQ. V trimming: 3 bases; J trimming: 0 bases; junction bases outside the gene matches: 6.

The rearrangement uses TRBV24-1 and TRBJ2-1; 9 positions match TRBD1. Germline values: CDR1 KGHDR, CDR2 SFDVKD. V lost 5 bases to trimming and J lost 5 bases; unmatched junction nucleotides: 6. The CDR3 has 15 residues. This CDR3 reads CATSGDRESHNEQFF. CDR3 in DNA: TGTGCCACCAGTGGGGACAGGGAATCCCACAATGAGCAGTTCTTC.

This clonotype has ten or more counts. The chain carries TRBV30 and TRBJ2-1, with 8 nucleotides matching TRBD2. The CDR3 totals 12 residues. V lost 8 bases and J lost 7; bases outside the gene matches: 7. In germline, CDR1 is GTSNPN, CDR2 SVGIG (reference sequence). The CDR3 sequence is CALGLAENEQFF. The CDR3 DNA reads TGTGCCCTCGGACTAGCCGAGAATGAGCAGTTCTTC.

This clonotype was seen a few times. The CDR3 sequence: CASSFGLAGGLRETQYF. CDR3 bases: TGTGCCAGCAGCTTCGGGCTAGCGGGAGGGTTGAGGGAGACCCAGTACTTC. The chain recombines TRBV7-8 with TRBJ2-5; 12 bases are a match to TRBD2. The germline gives CDR1 SGHVS, CDR2 FQNEAQ. V lost 3 bases, J lost 5 bases, and 10 bases stayed unmatched. This CDR3 has 17 amino acids.

Ten or more counts support this clonotype. The J gene is TRBJ1-5, the V gene TRBV7-9; D gene ambiguous. Trimming took off 5 bases at V and 6 bases at J, with 11 bases between the two ends. Looked up from germline, CDR1 is SEHNR and CDR2 is FQNEAQ (reference sequence). The CDR3 has 13 residues. The CDR3 coding sequence is TGTGCCAGCAGCCCCGAAGGCCCTCAGCCCCAGCATTTT. It is translated as CASSPEGPQPQHF. Complete variable domain (other parts from reference TRBV7-9 and TRBJ1-5): DTGVSQNPRHKITKRGQNVTFRCDPISEHNRLYWYRQTLGQGPEFLTYFQNEAQLEKSRLLSDRFSAERPKGSFSTLEIQRTEQGDSAMYLCASSPEGPQPQHFGDGTRLSIL.

This clonotype was seen repeatedly, ten times or more. The chain couples TRBV7-9 to TRBJ1-1; 7 positions agree with TRBD1. The CDR3 covers 14 residues. The germline CDR1 and CDR2 sequences are SEHNR and FQNEAQ (reference sequence). V gave up 6 bases and J gave up 2 bases; unmatched junction bases: 6. CDR3 sequence (DNA): TGTGCCAGCAGTGCAGGGGGGAGAAACACTGAAGCTTTCTTT. Its protein product is CASSAGGRNTEAFF.

This clonotype came up many times. In DNA form, the CDR3 reads TGTGCCAGCAGTTCGGAGAGGCGGACAGATACGCAGTATTTT. This translates into CASSSERRTDTQYF. This chain joins TRBV28 and TRBJ2-3; no clear D gene. Germline V gene lookup returns CDR1 MDHEN and CDR2 SYDVKM. There are 14 residues in the CDR3. Trimming took off 4 bases at V and 3 bases at J, with 11 bases between the two ends.

This clonotype was seen ten or more times. The J gene is TRBJ2-1, the V gene TRBV5-1; D assignment may be TRBD1 or TRBD2 (5 bases each). The ends were cut back, 4 bases at V and 4 bases at J, with 12 bases in the middle. The CDR3 length is 14 residues. CDR1 SGHRS and CDR2 YFSETQ come from the germline V gene. In nucleotides, the CDR3 is TGCGCCAGCAGCCCCCAGGGACCGTACAATGAGCAGTTCTTC. Its translation is CASSPQGPYNEQFF.

This clonotype was found a few times. The J gene is TRBJ2-2, the V gene TRBV24-1; D call uncertain. The CDR3 extends over 14 amino acids. Per germline, CDR1 KGHDR and CDR2 SFDVKD. V lost 7 bases, J lost 2 bases, and 10 bases lay in between. DNA of the CDR3: TGTGCCACCAGGGCAGGACCCAACACCGGGGAGCTGTTTTTT. Protein: CATRAGPNTGELFF.

V and J are TRBV20-1 and TRBJ2-1, with D tentatively TRBD1 (5 bases). The germline V gene has CDR1 DFQATT and CDR2 SNEGSKA (reference sequence). Trimming removed 5 bases at V and 15 bases at J, with 17 bases between. This CDR3 spans 11 amino acids. The CDR3 spells CSAQSPRDGFF. For the CDR3, the DNA is TGCAGTGCTCAGTCGCCCAGGGATGGGTTCTTC.

The chain recombines TRBV5-1 with TRBJ2-1; 10 positions agree with TRBD2. Germline trimming cut 3 bases from V and 8 bases from J; bases unmatched to any gene: 11. CDR3 length: 16 residues. CDR1 and CDR2 (germline): SGHRS, YFSETQ. The CDR3 DNA is TGCGCCAGCAGCTGGAGGGCTAGCGGGAGTGGCGATGAGCAGTTCTTC. Translation: CASSWRASGSGDEQFF. Looking up the rest from reference TRBV5-1 and TRBJ2-1 gives the full variable domain: KAGVTQTPRYLIKTRGQQVTLSCSPISGHRSVSWYQQTPGQGLQFLFEYFSETQRNKGNFPGRFSGRQFSNSRSEMNVSTLELGDSALYLCASSWRASGSGDEQFFGPGTRLTVL.

The table lists this clonotype with many counts. The chain joins TRBV28 to TRBJ2-7; 10 bases agree with TRBD1. Looked up from germline, CDR1 is MDHEN and CDR2 is SYDVKM. The CDR3 covers 14 residues. V dropped 4 bases and J dropped 3; count of bases not matched to a gene: 3. The CDR3 DNA sequence: TGTGCCAGCAGTTCGACAGGGGGCAGCTACGAGCAGTACTTC. It yields the protein CASSSTGGSYEQYF.

V usage is TRBV25-1 and J usage is TRBJ2-5; TRBD1 agrees at 10 bases. Germline trimming cut 8 bases from V and 5 bases from J; bases unmatched to any gene: 14. From germline, CDR1 is MGHDK and CDR2 SYGVNS. The CDR3 consists of 16 residues. CDR3 bases: TGTGCCAGCCAGCCCGATAGGGACAGGGGCGTCGAGACCCAGTACTTC. It yields the protein CASQPDRDRGVETQYF. Filled out from reference TRBV25-1 and TRBJ2-5, the complete variable domain reads EADIYQTPRYLVIGTGKKITLECSQTMGHDKMYWYQQDPGMELHLIHYSYGVNSTEKGDLSSESTVSRIRTEHFPLTLESARPSHTSQYLCASQPDRDRGVETQYFGPGTRLLVL.

This clonotype came up many times. The chain recombines TRBV20-1 with TRBJ1-6; 10 positions match TRBD1. Germline lookup yields CDR1 DFQATT and CDR2 SNEGSKA (reference sequence). This CDR3 is built from 16 residues. The ends lost 4 bases at V and 10 bases at J; junction bases unmatched: 13. CDR3 DNA sequence: TGCAGTGCTACCCAAGGGACAGGGGATTTAGGATCACCCCTCCACTTT. Translation: CSATQGTGDLGSPLHF.

The V and J genes are TRBV12-3 or TRBV12-4 and TRBJ2-5, with a tentative D call TRBD1 (6 bases). The ends were cut back, 5 bases at V and 7 bases at J, with 14 bases in the middle. This CDR3 contains 13 residues. CDR3 coding DNA: TGTGCCAGCAGTAAGGGACAATTAGGGACCCAGTACTTC. It specifies CASSKGQLGTQYF.

This clonotype was counted at least ten times. V is TRBV5-1 and J is TRBJ2-7, with 8 bases lining up with TRBD2. Trimming cost V 4 bases and J 3 bases; bases outside gene matches: 9. Germline V gene data show CDR1 as SGHRS and CDR2 as YFSETQ. The CDR3 is 15 residues long. CDR3 residues: CASSPGDSGDYEQYF. The CDR3 DNA follows: TGCGCCAGCAGCCCTGGGGATAGCGGGGACTACGAGCAGTACTTC.

This clonotype was detected many times. One end of the junction does not line up with germline, which may come from a read error. This chain links TRBV7-9 with TRBJ2-5, with D perhaps TRBD2 (6 bases). The germline V gene encodes CDR1 SEHNR and CDR2 FQNEAQ (reference sequence). This CDR3 is built from 13 residues. CDR3 nucleotide sequence: TGCGCCAGCAGCTTGGGTAGCGGAGAGACCCAGTACTTC. Protein sequence: CASSLGSGETQYF. The entire variable domain, with the rest obtained from reference TRBV7-9 and TRBJ2-5, is as follows: DTGVSQNPRHKITKRGQNVTFRCDPISEHNRLYWYRQTLGQGPEFLTYFQNEAQLEKSRLLSDRFSAERPKGSFSTLEIQRTEQGDSAMYLCASSLGSGETQYFGPGTRLLVL.

This clonotype was observed at least ten times. The V gene is TRBV7-3, the J gene TRBJ2-1, with 14 bases lining up with TRBD2. V shed 4 bases, J shed 7 bases, and the junction held 12 bases outside the gene matches. Germline CDR1 is SGHTA and CDR2 is FQGTGA. CDR3 length: 18 amino acids. CDR3 residues: CASSSWPTGTSGSNEQFF. The CDR3 DNA is TGTGCCAGCAGCTCTTGGCCCACCGGGACTAGCGGGAGTAATGAGCAGTTCTTC.

This clonotype appeared a few times. The gene calls are TRBV25-1 and TRBJ2-5, with D uncertain. The CDR3 extends over 15 amino acids. With 3 bases removed from V and 5 bases from J, the gap between germline ends came to 16 bases. Germline CDR1 MGHDK, CDR2 SYGVNS. The CDR3 DNA reads TGTGCCAGCAGTGAGGGGATAGTTTCGGGTGAGACCCAGTACTTC. Translation gives CASSEGIVSGETQYF.

The chain is built from TRBV30 and TRBJ2-6; D could derive from TRBD1 or TRBD2 (5 bases each). The CDR3 runs 17 residues. V lost 5 bases and J 2 bases, leaving 19 bases between the germline ends. Looked up from germline, CDR1 is GTSNPN and CDR2 is SVGIG (reference sequence). CDR3 region: CAWWGRRQNTGANVLTF. CDR3 in DNA: TGTGCCTGGTGGGGACGTCGACAGAACACTGGGGCCAACGTCCTGACTTTC.

This clonotype showed up many times. The J gene is TRBJ2-1, the V gene TRBV2; 7 bases match TRBD2. Germline values: CDR1 SNHLY, CDR2 FYNNEI. Trimming removed 6 bases from V and 7 bases from J; junction bases left unmatched: 9. The CDR3 contains 14 residues. The CDR3 reads CASSPGLPINEQFF. As DNA, the CDR3 is TGTGCCAGCAGCCCGGGACTACCCATAAATGAGCAGTTCTTC.

This clonotype was found many times. V and J are TRBV3-1 and TRBJ2-5; 8 nucleotides line up with TRBD2. Trimming removed 4 bases from V and 2 bases from J; junction bases left unmatched: 9. Germline V CDR1 and CDR2: LGHDT, YNNKEL (reference sequence). The CDR3 length is 16 residues. The CDR3 DNA sequence: TGTGCCAGCAGCCCGGGGGGTAGCGGGGCACAAGAGACCCAGTACTTC. It translates to CASSPGGSGAQETQYF.

The chain has TRBV6-5 and TRBJ2-3, with 7 nucleotides matching TRBD2. This CDR3 region has 15 residues. Germline V gene sequence: CDR1 MNHEY, CDR2 SVGAGI. V lost 2 bases and J lost 3; bases outside the gene matches: 5. CDR3 loop: CASSYGSGGTDTQYF. The CDR3 nucleotides are TGTGCCAGCAGTTACGGGTCGGGGGGTACAGATACGCAGTATTTT.

This clonotype has a single count. V gene TRBV5-4 combines with J gene TRBJ2-7, with D perhaps matching TRBD2 (7 bases). The CDR3 contains 17 residues. V lost 0 bases, J lost 7 bases, and 23 bases lay in between. Germline CDR1 and CDR2: SGHNT and YYREEE (reference sequence). In nucleotides, the CDR3 is TGTGCCAGCAGCTTGGCGGACTGGGGACTACCTACAGGGGAGCAGTACTTC. Translated: CASSLADWGLPTGEQYF.

In its sample, this clonotype was seen many times. V gene TRBV10-3 combines with J gene TRBJ2-1, with TRBD2 matching 7 bases. The J segment lost 0 bases and the V segment lost 6 bases, leaving 5 bases of the junction unmatched. The CDR3 is 15 amino acids. Per germline, CDR1 ENHRY and CDR2 SYGVKD. The CDR3 nucleotides are TGTGCCATCAGCGACGGGACTACCTCCTACAATGAGCAGTTCTTC. Protein sequence: CAISDGTTSYNEQFF.

The V and J genes are TRBV12-3 or TRBV12-4 and TRBJ2-1; no clear D gene. The germline V and J ends were trimmed by 3 bases and 0 bases, with 12 bases remaining between them. This CDR3 has 16 amino acids. The CDR3 protein is CASSLSAGASYNEQFF. The CDR3 region has the DNA TGTGCCAGCAGTTTGAGCGCAGGTGCCTCCTACAATGAGCAGTTCTTC.

This clonotype was recorded many times. The V gene is TRBV20-1, the J gene TRBJ2-1; 7 bases agree with TRBD1. Trimming at V came to 5 bases and at J to 4 bases, leaving 5 bases not matched to a gene. The germline CDR1 and CDR2 sequences are DFQATT and SNEGSKA (reference sequence). The CDR3 extends over 13 amino acids. As DNA, the CDR3 is TGCAGTGCTCGGGACAGCAAGTACAATGAGCAGTTCTTC. It translates to CSARDSKYNEQFF.

Comments on this clonotype: A junction end diverges from the germline sequence, so it may reflect a read error. The rearrangement links TRBV5-6 to TRBJ2-7, with 11 bases identical to TRBD2. There are 14 residues in the CDR3. The V gene's germline CDR1 is SGHDT and CDR2 YYEEEE. The CDR3 DNA reads TGTGCCTGCAGCTTAGGACTAGCGGGTTACGAGCAGTACTTC. Translation gives CACSLGLAGYEQYF.

At least ten counts were recorded for this clonotype. The rearrangement uses TRBV11-1 and TRBJ2-2, with a tentative D call TRBD2 (6 bases). The CDR3 consists of 15 residues. Between the trimmed V and J ends, which lost 1 base and 5 bases, there was a span of 11 bases. Per germline, CDR1 SGHAT and CDR2 FQDESV (reference sequence). The chain's CDR3 is CASSLVASGTGELFF. As DNA, the CDR3 is TGTGCCAGCAGCTTAGTCGCGAGCGGGACCGGGGAGCTGTTTTTT.